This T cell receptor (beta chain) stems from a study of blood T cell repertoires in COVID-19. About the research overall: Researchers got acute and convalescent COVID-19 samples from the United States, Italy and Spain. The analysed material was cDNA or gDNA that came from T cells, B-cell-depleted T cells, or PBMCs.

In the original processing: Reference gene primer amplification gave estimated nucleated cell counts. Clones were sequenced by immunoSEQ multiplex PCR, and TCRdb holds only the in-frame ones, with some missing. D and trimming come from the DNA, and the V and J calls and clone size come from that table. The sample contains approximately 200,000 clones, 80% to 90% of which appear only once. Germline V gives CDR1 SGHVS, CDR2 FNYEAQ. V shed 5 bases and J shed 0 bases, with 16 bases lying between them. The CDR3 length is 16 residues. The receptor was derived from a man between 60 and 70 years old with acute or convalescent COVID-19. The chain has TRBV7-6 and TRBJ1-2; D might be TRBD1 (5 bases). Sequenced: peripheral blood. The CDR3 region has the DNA TGTGCCAGCAGCCCCAACACAGGATTGACTAACTATGGCTACACCTTC. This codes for CASSPNTGLTNYGYTF.